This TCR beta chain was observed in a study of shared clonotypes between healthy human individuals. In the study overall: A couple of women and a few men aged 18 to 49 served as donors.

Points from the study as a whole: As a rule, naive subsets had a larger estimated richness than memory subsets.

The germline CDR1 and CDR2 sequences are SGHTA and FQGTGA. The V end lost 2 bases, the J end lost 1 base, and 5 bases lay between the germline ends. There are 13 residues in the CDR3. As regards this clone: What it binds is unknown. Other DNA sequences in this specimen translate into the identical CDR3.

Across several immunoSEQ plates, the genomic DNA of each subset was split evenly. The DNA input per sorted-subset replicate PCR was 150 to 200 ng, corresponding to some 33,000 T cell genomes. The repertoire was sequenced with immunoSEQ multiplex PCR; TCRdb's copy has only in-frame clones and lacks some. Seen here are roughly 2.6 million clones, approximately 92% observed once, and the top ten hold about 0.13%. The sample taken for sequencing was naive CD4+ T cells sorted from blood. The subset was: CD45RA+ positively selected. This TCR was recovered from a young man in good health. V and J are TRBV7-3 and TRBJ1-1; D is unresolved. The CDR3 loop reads CASSLRGNTEAFF. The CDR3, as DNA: TGTGCCAGCAGCTTACGGGGGAACACTGAAGCTTTCTTT.